What follows are 9 T cell receptor beta chains derived from one specimen sequenced in a study of T cells in Graves' hyperthyroidism and ophthalmopathy. Template material for amplifying TCR beta CDR3 regions consisted of RNA transcripts. First-round RT-PCR targeting the TCR CDR3 was performed with the HTBI primer set. Via MiXCR, TCRdb re-called the multiplex PCR reads, giving one row per CDR3 protein. The repertoire holds fewer than 650,000 distinct CDR3 sequences, with 11% to 15% as singletons. Sequenced material: blood. The receptors come from a woman aged 18-29 years with Graves' ophthalmopathy.

This clonotype was recorded many times. J is TRBJ1-1 and V is TRBV30; TRBD1 matches 7 bases. Germline V lookup: CDR1 GTSNPN, CDR2 SVGIG (reference sequence). After removal of 3 bases from V and 1 base from J, the junction contained 11 bases not matched to a gene. The CDR3 is made up of 16 amino acids. CDR3 sequence reads: CAWSPYWTGENTEAFF. In DNA, the CDR3 is TGTGCCTGGAGCCCTTATTGGACAGGAGAGAACACTGAAGCTTTCTTT.

This clonotype was counted at least ten times. The chain uses TRBV7-3 and TRBJ2-3; D may be TRBD2 (6 bases). Germline V CDR1 and CDR2: SGHTA, FQGTGA. This CDR3 is 16 amino acids long. V was clipped by 1 base and J by 2 bases, with 13 bases between them. The chain's CDR3 is CASSLKLRGATDTQYF. The CDR3, as DNA: TGTGCCAGCAGCTTAAAGCTCCGCGGGGCCACAGATACGCAGTATTTT.

This clonotype was detected many times. The chain carries TRBV15 and TRBJ2-7; D is possibly TRBD1 (5 bases). The CDR3 has 16 amino acids. Germline CDR1 and CDR2: LNHNV and YYDKDF (reference sequence). Trimming took 0 bases from V and 3 from J, leaving 15 bases between them. The CDR3 bases are TGTGCCACCAGCAGAGATCCGGGCAGGGAAATCTACGAGCAGTACTTC. Translation: CATSRDPGREIYEQYF. The variable domain in full, with the rest retrieved from reference TRBV15 and TRBJ2-7, is DAMVIQNPRYQVTQFGKPVTLSCSQTLNHNVMYWYQQKSSQAPKLLFHYYDKDFNNEADTPDNFQSRRPNTSFCFLDIRSPGLGDTAMYLCATSRDPGREIYEQYFGPGTRLTVT.

The gene calls are TRBV4-2 and TRBJ1-5; maybe TRBD1 (5 bases). Per germline, CDR1 LGHNA and CDR2 YNFKEQ. Trimming took off 0 bases at V and 6 bases at J, with 12 bases between the two ends. The CDR3 loop spans 15 amino acids. The CDR3 coding sequence is TGTGCCAGCAGCCAAGACAGGGCTCGAGTTCAGCCCCAGCATTTT. Its translation: CASSQDRARVQPQHF.

This clonotype came up many times. The chain carries TRBV10-3 and TRBJ1-2; possible D gene TRBD1, 5 bases. The CDR3 contains 13 residues. V gave up 10 bases and J gave up 1 base, with 13 bases separating them. Per germline, CDR1 ENHRY and CDR2 SYGVKD. The CDR3 region is CASRVGGNYGYTF. The CDR3 DNA reads TGTGCCAGCCGCGTCGGGGGTAACTATGGCTACACCTTC.

This clonotype was found many times. This chain uses TRBV7-3 with TRBJ1-1; D is ambiguous. Trimming left V 0 bases short and J 5 bases short, with 13 bases between. The CDR3 is 15 residues long. CDR1 is SGHTA and CDR2 is FQGTGA in the germline V gene. The CDR3 loop reads CASSLTAGSITEAFF. The CDR3 DNA reads as TGTGCCAGCAGCTTAACCGCAGGTTCCATTACTGAAGCTTTCTTT.

At least ten counts were recorded for this clonotype. This rearrangement joins TRBV6-1 to TRBJ2-5, with 8 bases aligning to TRBD1. Per germline, CDR1 MNHNS and CDR2 SASEGT. CDR3 size: 15 residues. Germline trimming cut 6 bases from V and 5 bases from J; bases unmatched to any gene: 11. This CDR3 reads CASRVGTGREETQYF. The CDR3 nucleotides are TGTGCCAGCAGGGTAGGGACAGGACGTGAGGAGACCCAGTACTTC.

This clonotype was recorded at least ten times. The rearrangement uses TRBV6-1 and TRBJ1-4; 10 bases line up with TRBD1. The V segment lost 3 bases and the J segment 8 bases; nucleotides outside the gene matches: 9. This CDR3 has 16 residues. CDR1 and CDR2 (germline): MNHNS, SASEGT. DNA of the CDR3: TGTGCCAGCAGTGAGACGACAGGGGGCCTAAGAGAAAAACTGTTTTTT. Translated: CASSETTGGLREKLFF.

This clonotype was found many times. The J gene is TRBJ1-5, the V gene TRBV7-2; TRBD1 matches 8 bases. This CDR3 is built from 15 residues. Germline trimming cut 3 bases from V and 1 base from J; bases unmatched to any gene: 2. CDR1 and CDR2 (germline): SGHTA, FQGNSA. The CDR3 DNA sequence: TGTGCCAGCAGCTTTTCAGGGGGCAGCAATCAGCCCCAGCATTTT. Translation gives CASSFSGGSNQPQHF.